One sample yielded the 27 T cell receptor beta chains listed below, sequenced in a study of T cells in Graves' hyperthyroidism and ophthalmopathy. From RNA transcripts, TCR beta CDR3 regions were amplified. First-round RT-PCR with HTBI primers amplified the TCR CDR3 region. MiXCR, run by TCRdb on the multiplex PCR reads, gives a single entry per CDR3 protein. The data show under 350,000 distinct CDR3 sequences, roughly 20% seen once. Source material: blood. The receptors originated from a woman aged 50 to 60 with Graves' hyperthyroidism.

In this sample, this clonotype turned up a few times. V and J are TRBV6-1 and TRBJ2-5; D is ambiguous. The CDR3 covers 14 residues. The V end was cut by 5 bases, the J end by 1 base, with 11 bases between. Germline CDR1 MNHNS, CDR2 SASEGT. The CDR3 region is CASSSFTAQETQYF. DNA for the CDR3: TGTGCCAGCAGTAGTTTTACAGCCCAAGAGACCCAGTACTTC.

The chain carries TRBV7-3 and TRBJ2-7; D tentatively reads TRBD1 or TRBD2 (5 bases each). Between the trimmed V and J ends, which lost 7 bases and 2 bases, there was a span of 21 bases. The CDR3 extends over 16 amino acids. In germline, CDR1 is SGHTA, CDR2 FQGTGA. CDR3 nucleotides: TGTGCCAGCACCTCCCCCCCCCCGGGGCTCGCCTACGAGCAGTACGTC. It encodes CASTSPPPGLAYEQYV.

This clonotype has at least ten counts. J is TRBJ1-5 and V is TRBV12-3 or TRBV12-4; possible D gene TRBD1, 5 bases. Trimming took 3 bases from V and 7 from J, leaving 10 bases between them. The CDR3 spans 13 residues. The CDR3 protein is CASSLGPGQPQHF. CDR3 sequence (DNA): TGTGCCAGCAGTTTGGGGCCGGGGCAGCCCCAGCATTTT.

This chain connects TRBV20-1 to TRBJ2-1; TRBD2 matches 8 bases. The CDR3 consists of 15 residues. Germline loops: CDR1 DFQATT, CDR2 SNEGSKA (reference sequence). J was trimmed by 3 bases and V by 0 bases; bases with no gene match: 4. CDR3 nucleotides: TGCAGTGCTAGAGATAGGGCGGGGGGCTACAATGAGCAGTTCTTC. Amino acids: CSARDRAGGYNEQFF.

This clonotype was seen more than once but under ten times. The chain is built from TRBV9 and TRBJ1-1; D is uncertain. This CDR3 has 15 residues. The germline V gene has CDR1 SGDLS and CDR2 YYNGEE. V was pared by 0 bases and J by 3 bases, with 12 bases between. CDR3 in amino acids: CASSVAGVLDTEAFF. CDR3 nucleotides: TGTGCCAGCAGCGTAGCGGGCGTTCTGGACACTGAAGCTTTCTTT.

This clonotype was observed a handful of times. The chain's CDR3 is CASSLGSTPLANGYTF. The CDR3 region has the DNA TGTGCCAGCAGTTTGGGGTCCACTCCTTTAGCTAATGGCTACACCTTC. The chain uses TRBV28 and TRBJ1-2; the D is unclear. From germline, CDR1 is MDHEN and CDR2 SYDVKM. Trimming removed 3 bases at V and 6 bases at J, with 20 bases between. The CDR3 contains 16 residues.

This clonotype was recorded a few times. The chain has TRBV5-6 and TRBJ1-6; D is uncertain. Trimming stripped 4 bases from V and 5 bases from J, with 13 bases between. Per the germline V gene, CDR1 is SGHDT and CDR2 is YYEEEE. The CDR3 loop spans 15 amino acids. This chain's CDR3 is CASSALTVDNSPLHF. CDR3 DNA sequence: TGTGCCAGCAGCGCGCTGACTGTAGATAATTCACCCCTCCACTTT.

This clonotype was observed at least ten times. The CDR3 region is CASSEALTPKFF. CDR3 nucleotide sequence: TGTGCCAGCAGTGAAGCGTTGACCCCGAAGTTCTTC. The chain joins TRBV2 to TRBJ2-1; D unclear. Trimming took 0 bases from V and 14 from J, leaving 11 bases between them. Germline V gives CDR1 SNHLY, CDR2 FYNNEI. The CDR3 contains 12 residues.

The chain combines TRBV7-3 with TRBJ2-3; a possible D gene is TRBD1 (7 bases). The length of the CDR3 is 15 residues. V was shortened by 2 bases and J by 1 base, with 10 bases between the two germline ends. Germline loops: CDR1 SGHTA, CDR2 FQGTGA. The chain's CDR3 is CASSLQGGGTDTQYF. Here the CDR3 DNA reads TGTGCCAGCAGCTTACAGGGGGGAGGCACAGATACGCAGTATTTT.

V and J are TRBV2 and TRBJ2-2, with unresolved D. CDR3 length: 12 amino acids. Per germline, CDR1 SNHLY and CDR2 FYNNEI. Trimming removed 6 bases from V and 7 bases from J, with 9 bases in between. CDR3 amino acids: CASRWASGELFF. CDR3 DNA sequence: TGTGCCAGCAGATGGGCCAGCGGGGAGCTGTTTTTT.

This clonotype was recorded many times. This chain uses TRBV7-9 with TRBJ1-2; 9 bases are a match to TRBD1. CDR1 is SEHNR, CDR2 FQNEAQ, per germline (reference sequence). The trim removed 5 bases at V and 8 bases at J, leaving 9 bases unmatched. The CDR3 extends over 14 amino acids. The CDR3 sequence is CASSGTGSVEGYTF. The CDR3 nucleotides are TGTGCCAGCAGCGGGACAGGGTCCGTCGAGGGCTACACCTTC. The whole variable domain, remainder taken from reference TRBV7-9 and TRBJ1-2, is DTGVSQNPRHKITKRGQNVTFRCDPISEHNRLYWYRQTLGQGPEFLTYFQNEAQLEKSRLLSDRFSAERPKGSFSTLEIQRTEQGDSAMYLCASSGTGSVEGYTFGSGTRLTVV.

The CDR3 is CASRVGRDDYGYTF. In DNA, the CDR3 is TGTGCCAGCAGAGTAGGAAGGGACGACTATGGCTACACCTTC. The chain carries TRBV2 and TRBJ1-2; tentative D call: TRBD1 (5 bases). Germline V gene lookup returns CDR1 SNHLY and CDR2 FYNNEI. V lost 6 bases and J 3 bases, leaving 14 bases between the germline ends. CDR3 size: 14 residues.

J is TRBJ2-3 and V is TRBV5-1; D is ambiguous. The CDR3 totals 12 residues. Germline V gives CDR1 SGHRS, CDR2 YFSETQ. V was cut by 7 bases and J by 2 bases, with 8 bases left in between. DNA for the CDR3: TGCGCCAGCTACCTCTACACAGATACGCAGTATTTT. Residues: CASYLYTDTQYF.

This rearrangement joins TRBV7-9 to TRBJ2-7; 8 bases agree with TRBD1. Germline CDR1 and CDR2: SEHNR and FQNEAQ (reference sequence). The CDR3 has 15 residues. Unmatched junction bases numbered 5, after V lost 4 bases and J lost 0 bases. CDR3 protein: CASSSVDRGSYEQYF. DNA for the CDR3: TGTGCCAGCAGCTCCGTTGACAGGGGCTCCTACGAGCAGTACTTC. The whole variable domain, remainder taken from reference TRBV7-9 and TRBJ2-7, is DTGVSQNPRHKITKRGQNVTFRCDPISEHNRLYWYRQTLGQGPEFLTYFQNEAQLEKSRLLSDRFSAERPKGSFSTLEIQRTEQGDSAMYLCASSSVDRGSYEQYFGPGTRLTVT.

The gene calls are TRBV6-2 or TRBV6-3 and TRBJ2-7; D might be TRBD2 (6 bases). The CDR3 is 13 amino acids. Per germline, CDR1 MNHEY and CDR2 SVGEGT. Trimming stripped 10 bases from V and 3 bases from J, with 16 bases between. The CDR3 DNA reads as TGTGCCACCCGAGGAGGGGTCAGCTACGAGCAGTACGTC. As protein: CATRGGVSYEQYV.

This clonotype was seen ten or more times. This chain joins TRBV20-1 and TRBJ2-5; D gene unclear. This CDR3 is built from 13 residues. CDR1 and CDR2 from the germline V gene are DFQATT and SNEGSKA (reference sequence). V was shortened by 7 bases and J by 3 bases, with 15 bases between the two germline ends. Here the CDR3 reads CSESPGNKETQYF. The DNA for the CDR3 is TGCAGTGAATCCCCCGGAAACAAAGAGACCCAGTACTTC.

The chain recombines TRBV6-1 with TRBJ2-7, with D possibly TRBD2 on 6 matching bases. V dropped 1 base and J dropped 4 bases, with 14 bases sitting between them. CDR1 is MNHNS, CDR2 SASEGT, per germline. The CDR3 spans 15 residues. The CDR3 DNA is TGTGCCAGCAGTGAAGGGAGGCCAGGGAGGTACGAGCAGTACTTC. Protein: CASSEGRPGRYEQYF.

This clonotype has a count of ten or more. CDR3 amino acids: CSAGTDDEKLFF. The CDR3 nucleotides are TGCAGCGCCGGTACCGACGATGAAAAACTGTTTTTT. V usage is TRBV29-1 and J usage is TRBJ1-4; D is unclear. Looked up from germline, CDR1 is SQVTM and CDR2 is ANQGSEA. The V end was cut by 7 bases, the J end by 6 bases, with 12 bases between. CDR3 length equals 12 residues.

At least ten counts were recorded for this clonotype. The CDR3 reads CSAGDRAETQYF. The CDR3 DNA reads as TGCAGCGCTGGGGACAGGGCAGAGACCCAGTACTTC. The rearrangement joins TRBV29-1 to TRBJ2-5; TRBD1 aligns across 9 bases. Germline CDR1 SQVTM, CDR2 ANQGSEA. Trimming removed 7 bases from V and 4 bases from J; junction bases left unmatched: 4. This CDR3 is built from 12 residues. Filled out from reference TRBV29-1 and TRBJ2-5, the complete variable domain reads SAVISQKPSRDICQRGTSLTIQCQVDSQVTMMFWYRQQPGQSLTLIATANQGSEATYESGFVIDKFPISRPNLTFSTLTVSNMSPEDSSIYLCSAGDRAETQYFGPGTRLLVL.

The rearrangement links TRBV7-6 to TRBJ1-1, with 7 bases that match TRBD1. V dropped 1 base and J dropped 4; count of bases not matched to a gene: 6. The CDR3 covers 15 residues. Germline V gene sequence: CDR1 SGHVS, CDR2 FNYEAQ. The DNA for the CDR3 is TGTGCCAGCAGCTTAGAATTCGACAGGGCCACTGAAGCTTTCTTT. This gives the protein CASSLEFDRATEAFF.

In this sample, this clonotype turned up a few times. The chain employs TRBV5-1 and TRBJ2-2; no clear D gene. Germline V gene lookup returns CDR1 SGHRS and CDR2 YFSETQ. The CDR3 is 14 amino acids. The V and J ends lost 8 bases and 5 bases respectively, with 16 bases between them. CDR3 in DNA: TGCGCCAGTCAAGACCTACCCGATACCGGGGAGCTGTTTTTT. Translated, it gives CASQDLPDTGELFF.

In this sample, this clonotype turned up many times. The J gene is TRBJ1-1, the V gene TRBV3-1; TRBD1 agrees at 8 bases. The CDR3 consists of 15 residues. The germline gives CDR1 LGHDT, CDR2 YNNKEL (reference sequence). Germline trimming cut 5 bases from V and 0 bases from J; bases unmatched to any gene: 5. The CDR3 region has the DNA TGTGCCAGCAGCTCCGGGACAGGATTGAACACTGAAGCTTTCTTT. Its protein is CASSSGTGLNTEAFF.

This clonotype was detected a few times. This chain joins TRBV7-3 and TRBJ2-5; TRBD1 matches at 11 bases. The V segment lost 5 bases and the J segment 4 bases; nucleotides outside the gene matches: 9. The germline CDR1 and CDR2 sequences are SGHTA and FQGTGA. This CDR3 has 16 amino acids. The CDR3 DNA is TGTGCCAGCAGCCCTCCGGACAGGGGGCGGCGAGAGACCCAGTACTTC. Translated: CASSPPDRGRRETQYF.

In its sample, this clonotype was seen many times. This chain links TRBV7-3 with TRBJ2-3; D unresolved. The V end lost 5 bases, the J end lost 5 bases, and 11 bases lay between the germline ends. The CDR3 runs 13 residues. Germline lookup yields CDR1 SGHTA and CDR2 FQGTGA. CDR3 loop: CASSPGPLDTQYF. DNA of the CDR3: TGTGCCAGCAGCCCCGGACCTCTAGATACGCAGTATTTT.

This clonotype was observed a few times. V is TRBV18 and J is TRBJ1-2; perhaps TRBD1 as D (5 bases). Germline V gene lookup returns CDR1 KGHSH and CDR2 LQKENI. V dropped 4 bases and J dropped 0 bases, with 12 bases sitting between them. The CDR3 totals 15 residues. The CDR3 spells CASSHLDNPNYGYTF. CDR3 DNA sequence: TGTGCCAGCTCACACTTGGACAATCCTAACTATGGCTACACCTTC.

The gene calls are TRBV20-1 and TRBJ2-7, with D unclear. V was pared by 5 bases and J by 5 bases, with 19 bases between. Germline CDR1 reads DFQATT; CDR2 reads SNEGSKA (reference sequence). The CDR3 contains 14 residues. CDR3 sequence (DNA): TGCAGTGCTCCTAAATCGGGCGCCTTGAACGAGCAGTACTTC. Protein sequence: CSAPKSGALNEQYF.

This sequence joins TRBV11-2 and TRBJ2-5, with D tentatively TRBD2 (6 bases). The V and J ends lost 5 bases and 1 base respectively, with 14 bases between them. This CDR3 is built from 15 residues. Germline V lookup: CDR1 SGHAT, CDR2 FQNNGV. CDR3 DNA: TGTGCCAGCAGCCCAAGGGACTTCCCCCAAGAGACCCAGTACTTC. Translating it yields CASSPRDFPQETQYF.